These T cell receptor beta chains were read from a single sample in a study of identical twins. MiXCR was run by TCRdb on the 5' RACE reads, yielding one entry per CDR3 protein. The table has a few hundred thousand distinct CDR3 sequences, around 8.3% seen once; the top ten hold over 2.5%. These data were likewise used in another study, on yellow fever vaccine responses in identical twins.

Sequencing was performed on CD8+ T cells sorted from blood. These receptor sequences come from a young woman in good health. Both conserved end residues are part of each CDR3. The D gene is left open where the match is weak. The size field is filled for only some rows; it gives once, few, many or a size class.

j_gene,d_gene,abundance,v_gene,CDR3nt,CDR3aa
TRBJ2-7,NA,once,TRBV4-3,TGCGCCAGCAGCCAAACCGCCGCCGGGACTGACTCCTACGAGCAGTACTTC,CASSQTAAGTDSYEQYF
TRBJ2-7,TRBD2,few,TRBV4-2,TGTGCCAGCAGCCACCCAGCGGGGGGCAACTACGAGCAGTACTTC,CASSHPAGGNYEQYF
TRBJ2-7,NA,many,TRBV20-1,TGCAGTGCGCGGGACTTGACCTACGAGCAGTACTTC,CSARDLTYEQYF
TRBJ2-7,NA,NA,TRBV5-6,TGTGCCAGCAGCCTCCCGAACGCCTACGAGCAGTACTTC,CASSLPNAYEQYF
TRBJ2-7,NA,NA,TRBV27,TGTGCCAGCAGTTTGAACAGGGCCTCCTACGAGCAGTACTTC,CASSLNRASYEQYF
TRBJ2-5,NA,NA,TRBV27,TGTGCCAGCAGCCACGCAACCCAAGAGACCCAGTACTTC,CASSHATQETQYF
TRBJ2-1,NA,NA,TRBV9,TGTGCCAGCAGCTTCCTAAACAGGGAGGGTGAGCAGTTCTTC,CASSFLNREGEQFF
TRBJ2-7,NA,many,TRBV6-2/TRBV6-3,TGTGCCAGCAGTCGAGGGACGTACGAGCAGTACTTC,CASSRGTYEQYF
TRBJ2-3,NA,many,TRBV14,TGTGCCAGCAGCCAAGTAACAGGAGGTGATACGCAGTATTTT,CASSQVTGGDTQYF
TRBJ2-2,NA,many,TRBV20-1,TGCAGTGCTAGGCCGGGACATTTCGGGGAGCTGTTTTTT,CSARPGHFGELFF
TRBJ1-2,NA,many,TRBV25-1,TGTGCCAGCACCTTGGGGGGCTCCTATGGCTACACCTTC,CASTLGGSYGYTF
TRBJ2-5,NA,NA,TRBV6-1,TGTGCCAGCACGATTAGGGGCGGCGAGACCCAGTACTTC,CASTIRGGETQYF
TRBJ2-5,NA,many,TRBV10-3,TGTGCCATCAGTGTCGCAGTCCAAGAGACCCAGTACTTC,CAISVAVQETQYF
TRBJ2-5,NA,many,TRBV12-3/TRBV12-4,TGTGCCAGCAGTTCCGGGGAAGTGACCCAGTACTTC,CASSSGEVTQYF
TRBJ2-7,TRBD2,NA,TRBV6-5,TGTGCCAGCAGTTACCGGCTAGCGGGGGGATCGGGAGGAGAGCAGTACTTC,CASSYRLAGGSGGEQYF
TRBJ2-1,NA,many,TRBV7-2,TGTGCCAGCAACCTGGGGTGGGGTAGTAATGAGCAGTTCTTC,CASNLGWGSNEQFF
TRBJ1-4,NA,few,TRBV20-1,TGCAGTGCTAGAGGCTGGGGCAGGGGATCAACTAATGAAAAACTGTTTTTT,CSARGWGRGSTNEKLFF
TRBJ2-4,NA,NA,TRBV9,TGTGCCAGCAGCGCGACCGGGGGCCTAGCCAAAAACATTCAGTACTTC,CASSATGGLAKNIQYF
TRBJ2-1,NA,NA,TRBV20-1,TGCAGTGTTTATGGCTACAATGAGCAGTTCTTC,CSVYGYNEQFF
TRBJ2-5,TRBD1,few,TRBV15,TGTGCCACCAGCAGCTCGAAGGGGGCTGTGGAGACCCAGTACTTC,CATSSSKGAVETQYF
TRBJ2-3,NA,many,TRBV11-2,TGTGCCAGCAGCTCCCCTGAGGTGGAGCCCTATAGCACAGATACGCAGTATTTT,CASSSPEVEPYSTDTQYF
TRBJ2-5,NA,NA,TRBV5-7,TGTGCCAGCAGCTTTAATCCCCAAGAGACCCAGTACTTC,CASSFNPQETQYF
TRBJ2-7,NA,NA,TRBV9,TGTGCCAGCAGCGAGTCAGAAACCTACGAGCAGTACTTC,CASSESETYEQYF
TRBJ2-1,TRBD2,few,TRBV3-1,TGTGCCAGCAGCCCCTGGGCAGCGGGAGTGGACAATGAGCAGTTCTTC,CASSPWAAGVDNEQFF
TRBJ2-7,NA,few,TRBV20-1,TGCAGTGCAATGACAGGCCGCTCCTACGAGCAGTACTTC,CSAMTGRSYEQYF
TRBJ2-3,NA,NA,TRBV20-1,TGCAGTGCAGCCGGCCTACGCGACACAGATACGCAGTATTTT,CSAAGLRDTDTQYF
TRBJ2-7,NA,NA,TRBV20-1,TGCAGTGCTAGGCAGTTAGTGCTGGAGCAGTACTTC,CSARQLVLEQYF
TRBJ1-1,NA,many,TRBV29-1,TGCAGCGTTGTGACGGAGAACACTGAAGCTTTCTTT,CSVVTENTEAFF
TRBJ2-5,TRBD2,medium-sized,TRBV27,TGTGCCAGCTGGGCTAGCGGGGTAGAGACCCAGTACTTC,CASWASGVETQYF
TRBJ2-5,TRBD1,many,TRBV28,TGTGCCAGCAGTTTGACAGGGGGTACTCTAGAGACCCAGTACTTC,CASSLTGGTLETQYF
TRBJ2-5,TRBD2,NA,TRBV6-1,TGTGCCAGCACCCCCGGCGGGGGGCCGCAAGAGACCCAGTACTTC,CASTPGGGPQETQYF
TRBJ1-1,TRBD1,many,TRBV27,TGTGCCAGCAGTCCCCAGGGGGGGAGCACTGAAGCTTTCTTT,CASSPQGGSTEAFF
TRBJ2-1,NA,few,TRBV11-2,TGTGCCAGCAGCTCCCGGCAGGGGCAGTTCTTC,CASSSRQGQFF
TRBJ2-2,TRBD2,few,TRBV2,TGTGCCAGCAGTGATTCCTCCGGGACTAGCGGCCCCACCGGGGAGCTGTTTTTT,CASSDSSGTSGPTGELFF
TRBJ2-7,TRBD1,few,TRBV7-9,TGTGCCAGCAGCCCCCTTATTCCTGGACAGGGGGATTACGAGCAGTACTTC,CASSPLIPGQGDYEQYF
TRBJ1-2,TRBD1,many,TRBV5-1,TGCGCCAGCAGCGGCGGACAGGGGACGAACTATGGCTACACCTTC,CASSGGQGTNYGYTF
TRBJ2-1,TRBD2,many,TRBV4-3,TGCGCCAGCAGCCAACGAGTAGCGGGACCCCTAAATGAGCAGTTCTTC,CASSQRVAGPLNEQFF
TRBJ2-5,NA,few,TRBV7-9,TGTGCCAGCAGCCCTCCATATGAGACCCAGTACTTC,CASSPPYETQYF
TRBJ2-5,NA,few,TRBV10-3,TGTGCCATCAGTGAGTCGATCGGCAGACCCGAGAGAGAGACCCAGTACTTC,CAISESIGRPERETQYF
TRBJ2-7,NA,many,TRBV28,TGTGCCAGCAGCAACTACGAGCAGTACTTC,CASSNYEQYF
TRBJ2-7,TRBD1,few,TRBV7-9,TGTGCCAGCAGCTACCGACAGGGGGCCTCCTACGAGCAGTACTTC,CASSYRQGASYEQYF
TRBJ2-3,NA,NA,TRBV2,TGTGCCAGCAGTGAGGAGGACAGTATCGGCACAGATACGCAGTATTTT,CASSEEDSIGTDTQYF
TRBJ2-5,NA,NA,TRBV24-1,TGTGCCACCAGTGATTTGGCCGGTCCGGGTTGGCAGACCCAGTACTTC,CATSDLAGPGWQTQYF
TRBJ2-3,NA,few,TRBV27,TGTGCCAGCAGTATCCCCACAGATACGCAGTATTTT,CASSIPTDTQYF
TRBJ2-7,NA,few,TRBV7-9,TGTGCCGCATCCTATCTTCCCTTCTACGAGCAGTACTTC,CAASYLPFYEQYF
TRBJ2-7,NA,many,TRBV27,TGTGCCAGCAGTTTACGCGGGGCAAGCGAGCAGTACTTC,CASSLRGASEQYF
TRBJ2-4,TRBD2,NA,TRBV20-1,TGCAGTGCTAGAGAAAGAGGGACTAGCTCGGAAATAAACATTCAGTACTTC,CSARERGTSSEINIQYF
TRBJ2-7,TRBD1,NA,TRBV18,TGTGCCAGCTCAGAATCGATCGGGACAGCCCATTCCTACGAGCAGTACTTC,CASSESIGTAHSYEQYF
TRBJ2-3,TRBD2,few,TRBV5-6,TGTGCCAGCAGCTTGTGGGGTAGCGGGAGTGGATCCGGGGATACGCAGTATTTT,CASSLWGSGSGSGDTQYF
TRBJ2-3,NA,many,TRBV29-1,TGCAGCGTTGAACTGGGGGGAGAGGATACGCAGTATTTT,CSVELGGEDTQYF
TRBJ2-2,NA,NA,TRBV6-1,TGTGCCAGCAGTCCCCTCCCCCTCACGAACACCGGGGAGCTGTTTTTT,CASSPLPLTNTGELFF
TRBJ2-2,NA,many,TRBV24-1,TGTGCCACCAGTGATACCGGGGTTGACACCGGGGAGCTGTTTTTT,CATSDTGVDTGELFF
TRBJ1-1,NA,NA,TRBV6-2/TRBV6-3,TGTGCCAGCAGTCGCTTAGTGGAAAACACTGAAGCTTTCTTT,CASSRLVENTEAFF
TRBJ2-1,NA,NA,TRBV20-1,TGCAGTGCTACCCTCCGGGGAGATTACTGGGGCAATGAGCAGTTCTTC,CSATLRGDYWGNEQFF